Presented here are 18 T cell receptor beta chains from one specimen sequenced in a study of blood T cells in healthy people across ages. Using a J-beta primer mix together with a sample-barcoded 5' primer, a second PCR was run for roughly 6 to 11 cycles. MiXCR, applied by TCRdb to the 5' RACE reads, yields one record per CDR3 protein. The sample gives approximately 320,000 distinct CDR3 sequences, around 27% of which show up once; 29% is in the top ten. Sequenced: blood. Every receptor here comes from a woman in her seventies in good health.

The CDR3 DNA sequence: TGTGCCAGCAGTCCCGCTAGCGTTCCGGGGGATGAGCAGTTCTTC. Its translation: CASSPASVPGDEQFF. This chain connects TRBV7-9 to TRBJ2-1, with D possibly matching TRBD2 (6 bases). Germline CDR1 is SEHNR and CDR2 is FQNEAQ (reference sequence). The V end was cut by 6 bases, the J end by 8 bases, with 20 bases between. The CDR3 sequence is 15 residues long.

The chain carries TRBV12-3 or TRBV12-4 and TRBJ1-2; 8 bases align to TRBD1. There are 19 residues in the CDR3. V gave up 3 bases and J gave up 0 bases; unmatched junction bases: 15. Written as DNA, the CDR3 is TGTGCCAGCAGTTTGGAATTCGGGGACAGGCCCTACTCTAACTATGGCTACACCTTC. Translation gives CASSLEFGDRPYSNYGYTF.

The chain carries TRBV6-6 and TRBJ2-5, with TRBD2 matching 11 bases. The CDR3 totals 15 residues. The V and J ends lost 8 bases and 2 bases, in that order; junction bases with no gene match: 7. CDR1 and CDR2 from the germline V gene are MNHNY and SVGAGI (reference sequence). CDR3 nucleotide sequence: TGTGCCAGCTACTACTTAGCGGGAGGGCAAGAGACCCAGTACTTC. It translates to CASYYLAGGQETQYF.

In this sample, this clonotype turned up many times. The chain employs TRBV20-1 and TRBJ2-5, with D uncertain. This CDR3 spans 11 amino acids. Germline loops: CDR1 DFQATT, CDR2 SNEGSKA (reference sequence). Trimming stripped 6 bases from V and 1 base from J, with 6 bases between. CDR3 DNA: TGCAGTGCAACGTCCCAAGAGACCCAGTACTTC. Protein: CSATSQETQYF.

CDR3 residues: CASSSPGERGYYEQFF. CDR3 nucleotides: TGTGCCAGCAGTTCCCCCGGTGAGCGGGGCTATTATGAGCAGTTCTTC. The chain joins TRBV12-3 or TRBV12-4 to TRBJ2-1, with 7 bases matching TRBD2. The CDR3 runs to 16 residues. V shed 4 bases and J 8 bases; nucleotides not matched to a gene: 14.

This chain uses TRBV7-2 with TRBJ1-6, with D maybe TRBD1 (5 bases). Germline CDR1 and CDR2: SGHTA and FQGNSA. The CDR3 sequence is 15 residues long. The ends were cut back, 2 bases at V and 8 bases at J, with 13 bases in the middle. CDR3 amino acids: CASSLYPGPDSPLHF. The CDR3, as DNA: TGTGCCAGCAGCTTATATCCGGGGCCAGATTCACCCCTCCACTTT.

The V call is TRBV6-1, the J call TRBJ2-7; D not resolved. The J call is in doubt because the DNA end fits TRBJ2-1 better. Germline CDR1 reads MNHNS; CDR2 reads SASEGT. This CDR3 contains 14 residues. CDR3: CASRRATDHNEQFF. The CDR3 DNA is TGTGCCAGCAGAAGGGCAACAGATCACAATGAGCAGTTCTTC.

This clonotype was detected only a few times. This chain uses TRBV5-1 with TRBJ2-2, with a tentative D call TRBD2 (5 bases). Deletions cut 0 bases from V and 4 bases from J, with 10 bases between. CDR1 SGHRS and CDR2 YFSETQ come from the germline V gene. The CDR3 loop spans 15 amino acids. The CDR3 sequence: CASSLERAGTGELFF. In nucleotides, the CDR3 is TGCGCCAGCAGCTTGGAGAGGGCCGGCACCGGGGAGCTGTTTTTT.

This clonotype was picked up a small number of times. V and J are TRBV18 and TRBJ2-1; D gene ambiguous. Trimming removed 1 base from V and 1 base from J, with 8 bases in between. This CDR3 has 15 residues. CDR1 and CDR2 (germline): KGHSH, LQKENI. DNA for the CDR3: TGTGCCAGCTCACCACGTTCTAGTTCCTACAATGAGCAGTTCTTC. This sequence encodes CASSPRSSSYNEQFF.

This clonotype showed up many times. The chain has TRBV28 and TRBJ2-5; 8 nucleotides align to TRBD1. This CDR3 is built from 14 residues. Trimming cost V 7 bases and J 5 bases; bases outside gene matches: 9. From germline, CDR1 is MDHEN and CDR2 SYDVKM. In nucleotides, the CDR3 is TGTGCCAGCAATGACAGGGGAGGCACCGAGACCCAGTACTTC. It encodes CASNDRGGTETQYF.

The genes are TRBV5-1 and TRBJ2-7; possible D gene TRBD2, 6 bases. V was clipped by 4 bases and J by 3 bases, with 14 bases between them. Germline V CDR1 and CDR2: SGHRS, YFSETQ. The CDR3 totals 14 residues. CDR3 amino acids: CASSPLEGFYEQYF. CDR3 in DNA: TGCGCCAGCAGCCCTTTGGAGGGGTTCTACGAGCAGTACTTC.

The chain combines TRBV2 with TRBJ2-5; TRBD2 is a possible D gene (5 bases). The assigned J gene may be wrong: the sequence end matches TRBJ2-1 better. The CDR3 runs 16 residues. The germline CDR1 and CDR2 sequences are SNHLY and FYNNEI. The CDR3 DNA reads TGTGCCAGCAGTGAAATCCGGGCCCTAAGAGGGAATGAGCAGTTCTTC. Translated: CASSEIRALRGNEQFF.

At least ten counts were recorded for this clonotype. The rearrangement links TRBV5-1 to TRBJ2-5; D unresolved. Looked up from germline, CDR1 is SGHRS and CDR2 is YFSETQ. The CDR3 runs 13 residues. Trimming took off 2 bases at V and 3 bases at J, with 8 bases between the two ends. The CDR3 region has the DNA TGCGCCAGCAGCTTTCGGGCCGAAGAGACCCAGTACTTC. Amino acid sequence: CASSFRAEETQYF.

This clonotype occurred a few times. The rearrangement uses TRBV28 and TRBJ2-5; a weak D match, TRBD1 (6 bases). The J call could be wrong; TRBJ2-1 is a better fit for the DNA end. CDR1 MDHEN and CDR2 SYDVKM come from the germline V gene. The CDR3 sequence is 14 residues long. CDR3 DNA sequence: TGTGCCAGCAGAACTGAACCACAGGGTGTTGAGCAGTTCTTC. It codes for CASRTEPQGVEQFF.

The gene calls are TRBV4-1 and TRBJ2-5; D is tentatively TRBD1 or TRBD2 (6 bases each). This CDR3 has 15 residues. V shed 0 bases and J shed 2 bases, with 10 bases lying between them. CDR1 MGHRA and CDR2 YSYEKL come from the germline V gene. The DNA of the CDR3 is TGCGCCAGCAGCCAAGAACGGGGGCTACAAGAGACCCAGTACTTC. This gives the protein CASSQERGLQETQYF.

The chain uses TRBV6-5 and TRBJ1-2; 9 nucleotides agree with TRBD1. The CDR3 length is 15 residues. The V segment lost 7 bases and the J segment 4 bases; nucleotides outside the gene matches: 10. CDR1 and CDR2 (germline): MNHEY, SVGAGI. As DNA, the CDR3 is TGTGCCAGCACCGCAGGACAGGGGAGCTTCTATGGCTACACCTTC. Translating it yields CASTAGQGSFYGYTF.

This chain joins TRBV9 and TRBJ2-7; 9 nucleotides align to TRBD1. This CDR3 comprises 14 residues. The germline V gene has CDR1 SGDLS and CDR2 YYNGEE. With 2 bases clipped from V and 6 bases from J, the junction kept 6 bases outside the gene matches. CDR3 residues: CASSVSRQGGEQYF. The CDR3 region has the DNA TGTGCCAGCAGCGTTTCTAGACAGGGGGGCGAGCAGTACTTC. The whole variable domain, remainder taken from reference TRBV9 and TRBJ2-7, is DSGVTQTPKHLITATGQRVTLRCSPRSGDLSVYWYQQSLDQGLQFLIQYYNGEERAKGNILERFSAQQFPDLHSELNLSSLELGDSALYFCASSVSRQGGEQYFGPGTRLTVT.

Only one count was recorded for this clonotype. In nucleotides, the CDR3 is TGTGCCACCAGCAGAGAGGCCCAGTTGGACACCGGGGAGCTGTTTTTT. The encoded protein is CATSREAQLDTGELFF. The gene calls are TRBV15 and TRBJ2-2, with D uncertain. This CDR3 spans 16 amino acids. Per germline, CDR1 LNHNV and CDR2 YYDKDF (reference sequence). The V and J ends lost 0 bases and 3 bases respectively, with 11 bases between them.